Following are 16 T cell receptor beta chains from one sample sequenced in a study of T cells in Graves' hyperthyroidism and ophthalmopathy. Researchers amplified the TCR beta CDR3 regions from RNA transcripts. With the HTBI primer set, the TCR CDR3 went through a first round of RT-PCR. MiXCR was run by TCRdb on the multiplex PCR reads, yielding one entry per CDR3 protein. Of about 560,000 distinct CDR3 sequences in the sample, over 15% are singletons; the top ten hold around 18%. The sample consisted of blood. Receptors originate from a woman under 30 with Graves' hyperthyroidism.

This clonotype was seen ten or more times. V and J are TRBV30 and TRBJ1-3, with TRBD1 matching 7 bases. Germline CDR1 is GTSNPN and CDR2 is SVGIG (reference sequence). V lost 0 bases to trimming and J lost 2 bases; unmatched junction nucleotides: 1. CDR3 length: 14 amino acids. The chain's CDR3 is CAWSVGGAGNTIYF. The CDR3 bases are TGTGCCTGGAGTGTAGGGGGCGCTGGAAACACCATATATTTT.

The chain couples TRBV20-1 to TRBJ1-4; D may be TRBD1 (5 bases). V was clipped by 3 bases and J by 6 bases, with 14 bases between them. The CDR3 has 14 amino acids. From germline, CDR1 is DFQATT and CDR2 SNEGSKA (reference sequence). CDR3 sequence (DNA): TGCAGTGCTAGTGTGGGGGGGATGGATGAAAAACTGTTTTTT. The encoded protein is CSASVGGMDEKLFF.

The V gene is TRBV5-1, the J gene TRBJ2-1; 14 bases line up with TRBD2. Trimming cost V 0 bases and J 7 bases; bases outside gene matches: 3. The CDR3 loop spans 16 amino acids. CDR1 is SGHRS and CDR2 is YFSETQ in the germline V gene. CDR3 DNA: TGCGCCAGCAGCTTGGTGGGGACTAGCGGGGGTAATGAGCAGTTCTTC. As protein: CASSLVGTSGGNEQFF.

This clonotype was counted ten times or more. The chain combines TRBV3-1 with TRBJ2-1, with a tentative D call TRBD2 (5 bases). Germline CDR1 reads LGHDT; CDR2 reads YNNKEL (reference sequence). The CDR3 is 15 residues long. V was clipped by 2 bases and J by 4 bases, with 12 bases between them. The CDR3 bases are TGTGCCAGCAGCCAAAGCGGAAGTGGTTACAATGAGCAGTTCTTC. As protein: CASSQSGSGYNEQFF.

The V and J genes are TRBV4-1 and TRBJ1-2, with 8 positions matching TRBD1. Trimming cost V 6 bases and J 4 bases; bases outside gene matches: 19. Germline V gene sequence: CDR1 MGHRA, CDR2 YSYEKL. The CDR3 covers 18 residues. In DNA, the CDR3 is TGCGCCAGCAGAGCCCCAGGGGGCGACAGACTTGCCGGCTATGGCTACACCTTC. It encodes CASRAPGGDRLAGYGYTF.

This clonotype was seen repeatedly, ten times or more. The CDR3 region is CAWTRYGTGFPYEQYF. The CDR3 DNA reads TGTGCCTGGACAAGGTACGGGACAGGGTTTCCCTACGAGCAGTACTTC. The chain links TRBV30 to TRBJ2-7, with 9 bases lining up with TRBD1. CDR3 length equals 16 residues. The germline CDR1 and CDR2 sequences are GTSNPN and SVGIG (reference sequence). V shed 4 bases and J 2 bases; nucleotides not matched to a gene: 12. The whole variable domain, remainder taken from reference TRBV30 and TRBJ2-7, is SQTIHQWPATLVQPVGSPLSLECTVEGTSNPNLYWYRQAAGRGLQLLFYSVGIGQISSEVPQNLSASRPQDRQFILSSKKLLLSDSGFYLCAWTRYGTGFPYEQYFGPGTRLTVT.

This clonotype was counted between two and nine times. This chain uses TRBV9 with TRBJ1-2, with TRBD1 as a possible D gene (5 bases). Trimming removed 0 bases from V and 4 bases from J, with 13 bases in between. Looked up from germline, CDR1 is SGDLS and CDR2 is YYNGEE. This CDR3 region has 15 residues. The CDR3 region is CASSVAFGGAYGYTF. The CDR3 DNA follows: TGTGCCAGCAGCGTAGCGTTCGGGGGAGCCTATGGCTACACCTTC. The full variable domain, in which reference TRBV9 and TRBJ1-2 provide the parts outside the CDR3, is DSGVTQTPKHLITATGQRVTLRCSPRSGDLSVYWYQQSLDQGLQFLIQYYNGEERAKGNILERFSAQQFPDLHSELNLSSLELGDSALYFCASSVAFGGAYGYTFGSGTRLTVV.

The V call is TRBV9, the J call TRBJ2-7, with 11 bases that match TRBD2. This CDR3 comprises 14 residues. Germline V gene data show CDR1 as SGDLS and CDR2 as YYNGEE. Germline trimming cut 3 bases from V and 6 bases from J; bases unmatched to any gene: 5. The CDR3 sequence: CASSGGLADFEQYF. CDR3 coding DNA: TGTGCCAGCAGCGGGGGACTAGCGGATTTCGAGCAGTACTTC.

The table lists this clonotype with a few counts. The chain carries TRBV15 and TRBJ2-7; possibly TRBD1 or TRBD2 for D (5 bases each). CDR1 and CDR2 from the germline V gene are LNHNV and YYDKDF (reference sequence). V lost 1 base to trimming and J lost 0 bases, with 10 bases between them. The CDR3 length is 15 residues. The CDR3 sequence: CATSRGRESSYEQYF. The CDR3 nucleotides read TGTGCCACCAGCAGAGGCAGGGAGAGCTCCTACGAGCAGTACTTC.

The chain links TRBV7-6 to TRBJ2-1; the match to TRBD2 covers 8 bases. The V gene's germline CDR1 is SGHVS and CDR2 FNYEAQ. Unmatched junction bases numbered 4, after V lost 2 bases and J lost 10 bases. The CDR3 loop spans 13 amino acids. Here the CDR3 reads CASSLYREGEQFF. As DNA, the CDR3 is TGTGCCAGCAGCTTATACCGGGAGGGGGAGCAGTTCTTC.

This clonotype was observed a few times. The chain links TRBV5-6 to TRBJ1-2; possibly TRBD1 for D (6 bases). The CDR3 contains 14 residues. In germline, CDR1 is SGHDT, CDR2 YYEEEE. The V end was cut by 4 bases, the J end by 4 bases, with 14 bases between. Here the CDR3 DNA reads TGTGCCAGCAGCCCCCCCGGACAGATCTATGGCTACACCTTC. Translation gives CASSPPGQIYGYTF.

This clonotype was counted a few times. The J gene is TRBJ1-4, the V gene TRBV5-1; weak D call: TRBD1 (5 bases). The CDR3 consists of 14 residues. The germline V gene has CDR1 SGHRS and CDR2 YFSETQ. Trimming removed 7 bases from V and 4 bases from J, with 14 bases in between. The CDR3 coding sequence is TGCGCCAGCGGACCAGGGACGATTAATGAAAAACTGTTTTTT. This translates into CASGPGTINEKLFF.

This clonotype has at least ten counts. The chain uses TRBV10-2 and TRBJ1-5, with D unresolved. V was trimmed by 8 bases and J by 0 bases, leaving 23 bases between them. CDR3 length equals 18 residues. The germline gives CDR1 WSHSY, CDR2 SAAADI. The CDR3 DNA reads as TGCGCCAGCGCCCAAACCCGACTGCGAGCTTATAGCAATCAGCCCCAGCATTTT. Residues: CASAQTRLRAYSNQPQHF.

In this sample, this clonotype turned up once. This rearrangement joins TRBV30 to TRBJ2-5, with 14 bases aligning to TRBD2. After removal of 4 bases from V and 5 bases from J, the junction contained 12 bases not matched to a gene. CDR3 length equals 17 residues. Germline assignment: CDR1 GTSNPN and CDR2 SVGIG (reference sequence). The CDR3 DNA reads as TGTGCCTGGAAGGGACTAGCGGGAGCTCTCTCCGGGGAGACCCAGTACTTC. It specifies CAWKGLAGALSGETQYF.

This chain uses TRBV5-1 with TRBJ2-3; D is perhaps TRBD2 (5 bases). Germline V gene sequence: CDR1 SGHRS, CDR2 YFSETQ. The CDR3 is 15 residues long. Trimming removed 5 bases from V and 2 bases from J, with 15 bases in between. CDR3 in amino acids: CASSSRTGNTDTQYF. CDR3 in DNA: TGCGCCAGCAGTTCGAGGACGGGGAACACAGATACGCAGTATTTT. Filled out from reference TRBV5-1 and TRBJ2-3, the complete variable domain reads KAGVTQTPRYLIKTRGQQVTLSCSPISGHRSVSWYQQTPGQGLQFLFEYFSETQRNKGNFPGRFSGRQFSNSRSEMNVSTLELGDSALYLCASSSRTGNTDTQYFGPGTRLTVL.

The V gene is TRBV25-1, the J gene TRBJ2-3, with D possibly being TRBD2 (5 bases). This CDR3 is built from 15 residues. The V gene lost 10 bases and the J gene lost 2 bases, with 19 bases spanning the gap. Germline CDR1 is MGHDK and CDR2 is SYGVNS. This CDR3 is CATRKTLAITDTQYF. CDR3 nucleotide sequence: TGTGCCACCCGAAAGACGTTAGCGATCACAGATACGCAGTATTTT.